This T cell receptor beta chain is drawn from a study of T cell responses to AZD1222 COVID-19 vaccine. Using immunoSEQ multiplex PCR, the repertoire was profiled, and TCRdb retains in-frame clones only, with some absent. In the table there are 150,000 or so clones, about 93% of which are singletons. This clone was counted once. CDR1 and CDR2 (germline): MNHEY, SMNVEV (reference sequence). The CDR3 extends over 13 amino acids. Trimming removed 6 bases at V and 0 bases at J, with 6 bases between. V is TRBV27 and J is TRBJ1-3; D ambiguous. This TCR was recovered from an adult in good health. Here the sequenced sample was peripheral blood, taken on day 0 of AZD1222 vaccination. This chain's CDR3 is CASRPNSGNTIYF. The CDR3, as DNA: TGTGCCAGCAGACCAAACTCTGGAAACACCATATATTTT.